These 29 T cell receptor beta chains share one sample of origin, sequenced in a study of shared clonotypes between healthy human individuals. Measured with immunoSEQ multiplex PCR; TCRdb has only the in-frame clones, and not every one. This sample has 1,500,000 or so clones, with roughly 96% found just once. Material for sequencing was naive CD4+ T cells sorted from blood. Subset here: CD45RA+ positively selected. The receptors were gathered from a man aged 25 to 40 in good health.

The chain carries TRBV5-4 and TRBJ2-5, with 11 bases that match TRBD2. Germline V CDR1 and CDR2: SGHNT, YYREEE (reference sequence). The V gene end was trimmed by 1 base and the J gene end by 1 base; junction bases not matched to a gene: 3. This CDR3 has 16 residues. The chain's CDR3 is CASSLNLAGGQETQYF. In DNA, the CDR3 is TGTGCCAGCAGCTTGAATCTAGCGGGAGGCCAAGAGACCCAGTACTTC.

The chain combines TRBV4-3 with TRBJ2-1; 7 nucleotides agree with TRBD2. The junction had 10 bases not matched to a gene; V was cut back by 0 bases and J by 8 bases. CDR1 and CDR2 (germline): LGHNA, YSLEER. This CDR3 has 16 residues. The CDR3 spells CASSQDWGGPRDEQFF. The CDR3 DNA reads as TGCGCCAGCAGCCAAGATTGGGGAGGGCCAAGGGATGAGCAGTTCTTC.

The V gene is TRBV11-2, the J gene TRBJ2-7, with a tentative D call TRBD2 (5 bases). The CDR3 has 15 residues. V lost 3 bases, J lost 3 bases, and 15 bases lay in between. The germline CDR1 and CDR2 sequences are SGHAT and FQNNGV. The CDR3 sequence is CASSFGLPPYYEQYF. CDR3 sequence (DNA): TGTGCCAGCAGCTTTGGACTTCCACCCTACTACGAGCAGTACTTC.

CDR3 amino acids: CASSSLYRPGQRLFF. CDR3 bases: TGTGCCAGCAGCTCACTTTACCGTCCGGGACAAAGATTGTTTTTT. This chain uses TRBV28 with TRBJ1-4; D may be TRBD1 (6 bases). This CDR3 has 15 residues. The V end lost 6 bases, the J end lost 15 bases, and 26 bases lay between the germline ends. Per the germline V gene, CDR1 is MDHEN and CDR2 is SYDVKM.

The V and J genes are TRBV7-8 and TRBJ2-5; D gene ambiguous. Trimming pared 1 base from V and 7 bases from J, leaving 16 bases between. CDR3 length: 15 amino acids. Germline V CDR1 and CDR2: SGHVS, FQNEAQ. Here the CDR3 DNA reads TGTGCCAGCAGCTTAGGGTTACTCCGTGAGTGGACCCAGTACTTC. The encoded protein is CASSLGLLREWTQYF. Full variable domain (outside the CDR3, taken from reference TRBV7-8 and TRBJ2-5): GAGVSQSPRYKVAKRGQDVALRCDPISGHVSLFWYQQALGQGPEFLTYFQNEAQLDKSGLPSDRFFAERPEGSVSTLKIQRTQQEDSAVYLCASSLGLLREWTQYFGPGTRLLVL.

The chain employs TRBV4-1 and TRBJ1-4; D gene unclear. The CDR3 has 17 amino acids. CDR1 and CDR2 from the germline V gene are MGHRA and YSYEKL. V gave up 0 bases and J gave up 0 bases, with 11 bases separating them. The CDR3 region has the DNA TGCGCCAGCAGCCAAGATCGGGCGGTTACAACTAATGAAAAACTGTTTTTT. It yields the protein CASSQDRAVTTNEKLFF.

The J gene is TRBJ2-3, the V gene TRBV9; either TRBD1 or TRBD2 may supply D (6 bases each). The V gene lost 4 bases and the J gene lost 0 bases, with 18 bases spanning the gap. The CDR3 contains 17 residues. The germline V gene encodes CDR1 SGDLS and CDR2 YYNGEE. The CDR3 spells CASSRRSGARSTDTQYF. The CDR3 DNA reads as TGTGCCAGCAGCCGTAGGTCGGGGGCTAGAAGCACAGATACGCAGTATTTT.

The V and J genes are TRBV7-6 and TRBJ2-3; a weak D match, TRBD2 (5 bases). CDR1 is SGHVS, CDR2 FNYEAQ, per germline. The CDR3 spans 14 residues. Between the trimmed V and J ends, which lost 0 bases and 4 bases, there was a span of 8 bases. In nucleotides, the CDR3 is TGTGCCAGCAGCTTAGCGCGGGCCGCAGATACGCAGTATTTT. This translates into CASSLARAADTQYF.

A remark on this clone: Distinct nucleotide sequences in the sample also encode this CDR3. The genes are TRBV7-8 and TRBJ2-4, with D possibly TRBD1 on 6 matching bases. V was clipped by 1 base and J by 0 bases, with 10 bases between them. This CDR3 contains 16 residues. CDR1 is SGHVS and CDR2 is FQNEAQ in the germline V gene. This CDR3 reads CASSLGTELAKNIQYF. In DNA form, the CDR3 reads TGTGCCAGCAGCTTAGGGACAGAACTAGCCAAAAACATTCAGTACTTC. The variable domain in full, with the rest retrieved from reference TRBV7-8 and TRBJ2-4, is GAGVSQSPRYKVAKRGQDVALRCDPISGHVSLFWYQQALGQGPEFLTYFQNEAQLDKSGLPSDRFFAERPEGSVSTLKIQRTQQEDSAVYLCASSLGTELAKNIQYFGAGTRLSVL.

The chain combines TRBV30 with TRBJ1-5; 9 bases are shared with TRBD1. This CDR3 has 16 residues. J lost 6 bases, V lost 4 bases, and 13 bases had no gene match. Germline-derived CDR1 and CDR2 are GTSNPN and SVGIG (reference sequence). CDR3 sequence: CAWTLHGTGYTQPQHF. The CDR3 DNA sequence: TGTGCCTGGACCTTACACGGGACAGGGTATACTCAGCCCCAGCATTTT. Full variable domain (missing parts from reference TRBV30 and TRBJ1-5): SQTIHQWPATLVQPVGSPLSLECTVEGTSNPNLYWYRQAAGRGLQLLFYSVGIGQISSEVPQNLSASRPQDRQFILSSKKLLLSDSGFYLCAWTLHGTGYTQPQHFGDGTRLSIL.

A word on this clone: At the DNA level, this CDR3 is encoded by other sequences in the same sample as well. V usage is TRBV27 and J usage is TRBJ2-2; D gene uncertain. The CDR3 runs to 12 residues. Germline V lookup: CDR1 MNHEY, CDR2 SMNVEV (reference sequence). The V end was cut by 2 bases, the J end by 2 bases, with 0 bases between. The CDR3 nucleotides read TGTGCCAGCAGTTTAAACACCGGGGAGCTGTTTTTT. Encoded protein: CASSLNTGELFF.

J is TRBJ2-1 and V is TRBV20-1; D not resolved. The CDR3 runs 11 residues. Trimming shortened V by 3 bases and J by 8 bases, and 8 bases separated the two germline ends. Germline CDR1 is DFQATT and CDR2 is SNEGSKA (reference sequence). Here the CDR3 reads CSARFLYEQFF. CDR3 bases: TGCAGTGCTAGGTTTCTGTATGAGCAGTTCTTC.

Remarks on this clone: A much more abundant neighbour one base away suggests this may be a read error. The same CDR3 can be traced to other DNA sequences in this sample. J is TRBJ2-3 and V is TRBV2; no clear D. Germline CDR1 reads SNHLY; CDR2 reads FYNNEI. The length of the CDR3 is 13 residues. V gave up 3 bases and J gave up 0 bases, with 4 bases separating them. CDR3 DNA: TGTGCCAGCAGTGAGGGAAGCACAGATACGCAGTATTTT. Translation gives CASSEGSTDTQYF. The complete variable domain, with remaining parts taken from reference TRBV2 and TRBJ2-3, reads EPEVTQTPSHQVTQMGQEVILRCVPISNHLYFYWYRQILGQKVEFLVSFYNNEISEKSEIFDDQFSVERPDGSNFTLKIRSTKLEDSAMYFCASSEGSTDTQYFGPGTRLTVL.

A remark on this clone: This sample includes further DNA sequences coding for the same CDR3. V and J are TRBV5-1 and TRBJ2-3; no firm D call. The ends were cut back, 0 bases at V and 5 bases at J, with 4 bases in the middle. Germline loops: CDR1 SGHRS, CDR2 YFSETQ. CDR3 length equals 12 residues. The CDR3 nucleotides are TGCGCCAGCAGCTTGGCGCGAGATACGCAGTATTTT. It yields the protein CASSLARDTQYF.

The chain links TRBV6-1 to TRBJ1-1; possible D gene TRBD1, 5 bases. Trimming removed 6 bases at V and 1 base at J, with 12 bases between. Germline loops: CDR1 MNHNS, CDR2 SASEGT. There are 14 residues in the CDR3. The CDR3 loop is CASRGGRRNTEAFF. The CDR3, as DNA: TGTGCCAGCAGGGGGGGGAGGAGGAACACTGAAGCTTTCTTT.

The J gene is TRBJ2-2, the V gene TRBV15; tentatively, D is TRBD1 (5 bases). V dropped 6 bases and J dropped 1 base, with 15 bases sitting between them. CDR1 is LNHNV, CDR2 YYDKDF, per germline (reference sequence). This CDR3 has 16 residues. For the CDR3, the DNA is TGTGCCACCAGTGATTCCGTGGACAAGAACACCGGGGAGCTGTTTTTT. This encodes CATSDSVDKNTGELFF. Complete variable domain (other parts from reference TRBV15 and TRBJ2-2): DAMVIQNPRYQVTQFGKPVTLSCSQTLNHNVMYWYQQKSSQAPKLLFHYYDKDFNNEADTPDNFQSRRPNTSFCFLDIRSPGLGDTAMYLCATSDSVDKNTGELFFGEGSRLTVL.

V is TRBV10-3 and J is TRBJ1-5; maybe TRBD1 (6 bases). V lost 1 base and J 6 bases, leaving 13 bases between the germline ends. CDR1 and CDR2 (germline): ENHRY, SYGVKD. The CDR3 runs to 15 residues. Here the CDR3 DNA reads TGTGCCATCAGTGAGTTCGGGGGCATCGTTCAGCCCCAGCATTTT. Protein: CAISEFGGIVQPQHF.

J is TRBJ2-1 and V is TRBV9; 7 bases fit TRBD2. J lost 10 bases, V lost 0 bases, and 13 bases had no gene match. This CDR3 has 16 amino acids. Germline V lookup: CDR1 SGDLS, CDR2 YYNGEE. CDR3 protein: CASSVAELARAREQFF. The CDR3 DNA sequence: TGTGCCAGCAGCGTAGCTGAACTAGCGCGAGCTCGGGAGCAGTTCTTC.

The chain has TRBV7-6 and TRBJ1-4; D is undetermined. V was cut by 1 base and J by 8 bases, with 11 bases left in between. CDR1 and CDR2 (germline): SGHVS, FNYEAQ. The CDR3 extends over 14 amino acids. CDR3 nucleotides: TGTGCCAGCAGCTTAGGGCCGAGTCTGGAAAAACTGTTTTTT. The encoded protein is CASSLGPSLEKLFF.

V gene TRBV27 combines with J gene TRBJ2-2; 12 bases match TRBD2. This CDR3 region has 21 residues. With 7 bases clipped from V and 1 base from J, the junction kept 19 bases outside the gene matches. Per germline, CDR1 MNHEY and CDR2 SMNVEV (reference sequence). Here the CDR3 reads CASMVPRGLAGGAMNTGELFF. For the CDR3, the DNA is TGTGCCAGCATGGTTCCTAGGGGACTAGCGGGTGGAGCCATGAACACCGGGGAGCTGTTTTTT.

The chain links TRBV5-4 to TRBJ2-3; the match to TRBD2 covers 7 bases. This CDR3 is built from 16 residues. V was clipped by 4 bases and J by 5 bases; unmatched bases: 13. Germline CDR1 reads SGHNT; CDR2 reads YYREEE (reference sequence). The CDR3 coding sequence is TGTGCCAGCAGCCTGGCGTCGGGACTAAACTTAGATACGCAGTATTTT. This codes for CASSLASGLNLDTQYF.

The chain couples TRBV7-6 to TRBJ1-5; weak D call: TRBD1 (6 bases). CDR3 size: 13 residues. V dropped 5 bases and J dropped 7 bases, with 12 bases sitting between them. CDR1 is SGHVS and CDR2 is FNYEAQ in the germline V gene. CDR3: CASSVGGGQPQHF. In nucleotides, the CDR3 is TGTGCCAGCAGCGTCGGAGGGGGACAGCCCCAGCATTTT.

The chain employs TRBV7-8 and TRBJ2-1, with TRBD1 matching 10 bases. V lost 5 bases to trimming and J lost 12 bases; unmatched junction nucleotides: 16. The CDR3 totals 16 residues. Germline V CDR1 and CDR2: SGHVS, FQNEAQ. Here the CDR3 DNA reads TGTGCCAGCAGCATCACCCGGACAGGGGGGGGAGTGTGGCAGTTCTTC. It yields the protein CASSITRTGGGVWQFF.

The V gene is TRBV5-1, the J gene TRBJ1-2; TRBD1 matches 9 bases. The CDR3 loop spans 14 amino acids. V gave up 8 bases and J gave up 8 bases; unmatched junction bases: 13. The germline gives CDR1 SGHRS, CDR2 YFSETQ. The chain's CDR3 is CASAGTGISGGYTF. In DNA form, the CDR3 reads TGCGCCAGTGCCGGGACAGGGATCTCGGGCGGCTACACCTTC.

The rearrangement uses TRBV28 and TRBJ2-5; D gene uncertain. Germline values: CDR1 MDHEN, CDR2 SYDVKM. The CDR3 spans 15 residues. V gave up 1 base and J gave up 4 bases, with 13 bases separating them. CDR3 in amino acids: CASSLLWASRETQYF. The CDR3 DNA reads TGTGCCAGCAGTTTATTATGGGCATCGAGAGAGACCCAGTACTTC.

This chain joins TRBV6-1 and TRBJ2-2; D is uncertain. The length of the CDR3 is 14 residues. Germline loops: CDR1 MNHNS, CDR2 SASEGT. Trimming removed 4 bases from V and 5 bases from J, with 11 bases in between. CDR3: CASSAIASTGELFF. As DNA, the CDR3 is TGTGCCAGCAGTGCGATAGCTTCGACCGGGGAGCTGTTTTTT.

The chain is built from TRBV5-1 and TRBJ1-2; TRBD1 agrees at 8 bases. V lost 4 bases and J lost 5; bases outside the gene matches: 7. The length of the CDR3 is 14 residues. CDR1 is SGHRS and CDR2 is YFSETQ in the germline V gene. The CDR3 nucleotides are TGCGCCAGCAGCCCGGTCACAGGGGGGTATGGCTACACCTTC. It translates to CASSPVTGGYGYTF.

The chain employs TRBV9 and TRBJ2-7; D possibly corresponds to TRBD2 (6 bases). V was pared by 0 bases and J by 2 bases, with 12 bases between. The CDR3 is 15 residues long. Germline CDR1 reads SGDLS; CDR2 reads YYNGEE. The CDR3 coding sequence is TGTGCCAGCAGCGTAGCGGGGGAAGCAACCTACGAGCAGTACTTC. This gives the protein CASSVAGEATYEQYF. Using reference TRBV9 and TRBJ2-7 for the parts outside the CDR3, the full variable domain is DSGVTQTPKHLITATGQRVTLRCSPRSGDLSVYWYQQSLDQGLQFLIQYYNGEERAKGNILERFSAQQFPDLHSELNLSSLELGDSALYFCASSVAGEATYEQYFGPGTRLTVT.

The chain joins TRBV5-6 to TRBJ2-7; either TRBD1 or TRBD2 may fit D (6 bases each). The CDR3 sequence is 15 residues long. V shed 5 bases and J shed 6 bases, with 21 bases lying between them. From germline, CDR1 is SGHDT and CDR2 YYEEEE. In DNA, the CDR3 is TGTGCCAGCAGTCGCCTCCCGGGGGCGCGGCCCGAGCAGTACTTC. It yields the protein CASSRLPGARPEQYF.